This note documents a single TCR beta chain sequence. This sample was taken from a study of blood T cell repertoires in COVID-19. About the research overall: Acute and convalescent COVID-19 samples came from the United States, Italy and Spain.

Generated by immunoSEQ multiplex PCR, the TCRdb table keeps only in-frame clones and is missing some. Of over 250,000 clones detected, around 91% appear once; the ten largest clones hold about 2.2%. The CDR3 consists of 18 residues. In germline, CDR1 is SGHNT, CDR2 YENEEA. Between the trimmed V and J ends, which lost 4 bases and 4 bases, there was a span of 25 bases. The participants were between about 18 and 95 years old and came from roughly 24 US areas. Participants were placed into cohorts based on the clinical history they reported. Among Cohort 3 donors, those recovered had two negative PCRs, clearance, or symptom resolution.

The receptor was isolated from a woman between 18 and 29 years old who had recovered from COVID-19. The chain is built from TRBV11-3 and TRBJ1-2; D is ambiguous. The specimen was PBMCs or T cells enriched from blood (not recorded which). The CDR3 protein is CASSSHLIPYRVIYGYTF. In DNA form, the CDR3 reads TGTGCCAGCAGCTCCCACCTTATCCCTTACAGAGTCATCTATGGCTACACCTTC.